These 24 T cell receptor beta chains originate from one sample sequenced in a study of cytotoxic CD8 clonotypes in ibrutinib-treated CLL. The table came from immunoSEQ multiplex PCR; TCRdb's copy has only in-frame clones and leaves some out. The table records some 310,000 clones, about 80% of them present only once. The sample here was PBMCs, taken before ibrutinib treatment. All receptors come from a human donor with chronic lymphocytic leukemia.

This clone was seen only a few times. V usage is TRBV7-2 and J usage is TRBJ2-1; possible D gene TRBD2, 6 bases. This CDR3 is 15 amino acids long. V shed 1 base and J shed 1 base, with 8 bases lying between them. CDR1 is SGHTA, CDR2 FQGNSA, per germline. CDR3 nucleotides: TGTGCCAGCAGCTTAGACGGACTATCCTACAATGAGCAGTTCTTC. Protein sequence: CASSLDGLSYNEQFF.

The chain joins TRBV30 to TRBJ1-2; D remains unclear. The V end lost 7 bases, the J end lost 8 bases, and 17 bases lay between the germline ends. The CDR3 totals 12 residues. CDR1 GTSNPN and CDR2 SVGIG come from the germline V gene (reference sequence). The chain's CDR3 is CAFPRLSGGYTF. CDR3 coding DNA: TGTGCCTTCCCCAGGCTTTCGGGGGGCTACACCTTC.

This chain connects TRBV10-1 to TRBJ2-7; D possibly uses TRBD1 or TRBD2 (5 bases each). Between the trimmed V and J ends, which lost 6 bases and 6 bases, there was a span of 15 bases. Germline loops: CDR1 WNHNN, CDR2 SYGVQD (reference sequence). The CDR3 is 13 residues long. The CDR3, as DNA: TGCGCCAGCAGGGTAGGGACCTCGGGCGAGCAGTACTTC. Its translation is CASRVGTSGEQYF.

The chain is built from TRBV4-3 and TRBJ1-1; D remains ambiguous. The CDR3 runs to 14 residues. In germline, CDR1 is LGHNA, CDR2 YSLEER. V lost 4 bases and J 4 bases, leaving 13 bases between the germline ends. CDR3 residues: CASSPNVGGTEAFF. CDR3 sequence (DNA): TGCGCCAGCAGCCCCAACGTCGGCGGCACTGAAGCTTTCTTT.

This clone was recorded once. The chain couples TRBV19 to TRBJ2-7; 11 bases agree with TRBD2. Germline V lookup: CDR1 LNHDA, CDR2 SQIVND (reference sequence). The CDR3 is made up of 18 amino acids. After removal of 1 base from V and 3 bases from J, the junction contained 11 bases not matched to a gene. As DNA, the CDR3 is TGTGCCAGTAGTATAGTGGCGCCTAGCGGGAGGCGGATCTACGAGCAGTACTTC. Its protein product is CASSIVAPSGRRIYEQYF. Using reference TRBV19 and TRBJ2-7 for the parts outside the CDR3, the full variable domain is DGGITQSPKYLFRKEGQNVTLSCEQNLNHDAMYWYRQDPGQGLRLIYYSQIVNDFQKGDIAEGYSVSREKKESFPLTVTSAQKNPTAFYLCASSIVAPSGRRIYEQYFGPGTRLTVT.

This rearrangement joins TRBV18 to TRBJ2-1; 10 bases are a match to TRBD2. The CDR3 length is 15 residues. CDR1 and CDR2 (germline): KGHSH, LQKENI. V gave up 5 bases and J gave up 8 bases; unmatched junction bases: 9. The chain's CDR3 is CASSLRLAGEHEQFF. In nucleotides, the CDR3 is TGTGCCAGCTCATTAAGGCTAGCGGGAGAGCATGAGCAGTTCTTC. The complete variable domain, with remaining parts taken from reference TRBV18 and TRBJ2-1, reads NAGVMQNPRHLVRRRGQEARLRCSPMKGHSHVYWYRQLPEEGLKFMVYLQKENIIDESGMPKERFSAEFPKEGPSILRIQQVVRGDSAAYFCASSLRLAGEHEQFFGPGTRLTVL.

V and J are TRBV6-5 and TRBJ2-7; 7 nucleotides match TRBD1. CDR1 is MNHEY, CDR2 SVGAGI, per germline. CDR3 length equals 15 residues. With 0 bases clipped from V and 3 bases from J, the junction kept 5 bases outside the gene matches. CDR3: CASSYSRTGVYEQYF. In nucleotides, the CDR3 is TGTGCCAGCAGTTACTCCCGGACAGGAGTCTACGAGCAGTACTTC.

This rearrangement joins TRBV9 to TRBJ1-5, with D possibly matching TRBD1 (5 bases). CDR1 SGDLS and CDR2 YYNGEE come from the germline V gene. V shed 4 bases and J shed 6 bases, with 17 bases lying between them. CDR3 length: 15 residues. The CDR3 DNA sequence: TGTGCCAGCAGCAGAGGTTTGCAGGGCGGTCAGCCCCAGCATTTT. Amino acids: CASSRGLQGGQPQHF.

The J gene is TRBJ2-7, the V gene TRBV25-1; D unclear. Germline-derived CDR1 and CDR2 are MGHDK and SYGVNS. The CDR3 extends over 12 amino acids. Between the trimmed V and J ends, which lost 7 bases and 0 bases, there was a span of 7 bases. The CDR3 sequence: CASTGNSYEQYF. The CDR3 DNA sequence: TGTGCCAGCACCGGCAACTCCTACGAGCAGTACTTC.

This sequence joins TRBV6-5 and TRBJ2-3; D gene uncertain. The CDR3 is 12 amino acids. Trimming removed 2 bases from V and 8 bases from J, with 8 bases in between. In germline, CDR1 is MNHEY, CDR2 SVGAGI. CDR3 amino acids: CASSYGAGTQYF. Written as DNA, the CDR3 is TGTGCCAGCAGTTACGGCGCTGGTACGCAGTATTTT.

The chain is built from TRBV5-1 and TRBJ2-7; no clear D. CDR1 and CDR2 (germline): SGHRS, YFSETQ. Trimming shortened V by 3 bases and J by 0 bases, and 7 bases separated the two germline ends. The CDR3 is 13 amino acids. The chain's CDR3 is CASSSFVSYEQYF. The CDR3 DNA is TGCGCCAGCAGCTCCTTTGTCTCCTACGAGCAGTACTTC.

The chain joins TRBV25-1 to TRBJ1-3, with unresolved D. Germline loops: CDR1 MGHDK, CDR2 SYGVNS. Trimming removed 6 bases from V and 0 bases from J, with 3 bases in between. The CDR3 length is 12 residues. CDR3 amino acids: CASRDSGNTIYF. The CDR3 bases are TGTGCCAGCAGGGACTCTGGAAACACCATATATTTT.

The chain links TRBV6-1 to TRBJ2-1; D uncertain. This CDR3 has 13 residues. Per the germline V gene, CDR1 is MNHNS and CDR2 is SASEGT. Trimming took 4 bases from V and 9 from J, leaving 13 bases between them. CDR3 residues: CASSADLSGEQFF. CDR3 nucleotide sequence: TGTGCCAGCAGTGCGGACCTAAGTGGTGAGCAGTTCTTC.

The chain employs TRBV4-3 and TRBJ2-3; no definite D call. Deletions cut 4 bases from V and 6 bases from J, with 11 bases between. The germline gives CDR1 LGHNA, CDR2 YSLEER. The CDR3 runs to 13 residues. The CDR3 DNA reads as TGCGCCAGCAGCCTGGACGACGCGGATACGCAGTATTTT. Translated: CASSLDDADTQYF.

V usage is TRBV5-1 and J usage is TRBJ1-1; no clear D. The CDR3 is made up of 13 amino acids. The germline gives CDR1 SGHRS, CDR2 YFSETQ. V shed 4 bases and J shed 4 bases, with 11 bases lying between them. For the CDR3, the DNA is TGCGCCAGCAGCGCGGCCTCGGGCACTGAAGCTTTCTTT. This translates into CASSAASGTEAFF.

V gene TRBV1 combines with J gene TRBJ2-3; no DNA check was done on the table's D call, TRBD2. TRBV1 represents a pseudogene. This CDR3 region has 17 residues. CDR3 sequence (DNA): TGCACCAGCAGCCAAGTGCAGGGAGGACTAGCACATTCGGCGCAGTATTTT. Its protein product is CTSSQVQGGLAHSAQYF.

This clone has a single count. The rearrangement uses TRBV5-4 and TRBJ2-2; 7 nucleotides align to TRBD2. V lost 1 base to trimming and J lost 5 bases; unmatched junction nucleotides: 5. Germline CDR1 is SGHNT and CDR2 is YYREEE (reference sequence). The CDR3 is 15 residues long. The DNA for the CDR3 is TGTGCCAGCAGCTTGAGGCGGGAGCCGACCGGGGAGCTGTTTTTT. This translates into CASSLRREPTGELFF.

The chain joins TRBV15 to TRBJ2-5; D gene ambiguous. The CDR3 covers 10 residues. Germline V gene data show CDR1 as LNHNV and CDR2 as YYDKDF (reference sequence). The V end was cut by 4 bases, the J end by 5 bases, with 2 bases between. The CDR3 here is CATSMETQYF. The CDR3 region has the DNA TGTGCCACCAGCATGGAGACCCAGTACTTC.

With respect to this clone: A junction boundary mismatches the germline segment, possibly from a read error. This chain links TRBV14 with TRBJ1-2; D is perhaps TRBD1 (5 bases). Germline values: CDR1 SGHDN, CDR2 FVKESK. This CDR3 region has 13 residues. CDR3 nucleotides: TGTGCCAGCAACCAAGTGGCAGGGCATGGCTACACCTTC. Its translation: CASNQVAGHGYTF.

The chain couples TRBV6-6 to TRBJ1-3, with 7 bases matching TRBD1. V was clipped by 0 bases and J by 2 bases; unmatched bases: 1. Germline V CDR1 and CDR2: MNHNY, SVGAGI (reference sequence). This CDR3 spans 15 amino acids. The CDR3 reads CASSYSGQTGNTIYF. The CDR3, as DNA: TGTGCCAGCAGTTACTCGGGACAGACTGGAAACACCATATATTTT.

CDR3 coding DNA: TGTGCCAGCAGAACCGCCGAAGGCTACACCTTC. It is translated as CASRTAEGYTF. V usage is TRBV9 and J usage is TRBJ1-2; D not resolved. The CDR3 runs 11 residues. V was shortened by 5 bases and J by 8 bases, with 10 bases between the two germline ends. CDR1 is SGDLS and CDR2 is YYNGEE in the germline V gene. The full variable domain, completed using reference TRBV9 and TRBJ1-2, is DSGVTQTPKHLITATGQRVTLRCSPRSGDLSVYWYQQSLDQGLQFLIQYYNGEERAKGNILERFSAQQFPDLHSELNLSSLELGDSALYFCASRTAEGYTFGSGTRLTVV.

In this sample, this clone turned up a few times. This CDR3 reads CASSLAFLEKLFF. Here the CDR3 DNA reads TGTGCCAGCAGCTTAGCATTTTTAGAAAAACTGTTTTTT. The chain uses TRBV7-9 and TRBJ1-4; D not resolved. V was cut by 0 bases and J by 8 bases, with 7 bases left in between. The germline CDR1 and CDR2 sequences are SEHNR and FQNEAQ (reference sequence). This CDR3 has 13 residues.

The gene calls are TRBV5-6 and TRBJ2-1, with 12 bases matching TRBD2. The germline V gene encodes CDR1 SGHDT and CDR2 YYEEEE. V was pared by 1 base and J by 4 bases, with 3 bases of the junction left unmatched. The CDR3 contains 16 residues. For the CDR3, the DNA is TGTGCCAGCAGCTTGAAACTAGCGGGAGGATACAATGAGCAGTTCTTC. Its protein is CASSLKLAGGYNEQFF.

This clone was counted a few times. V usage is TRBV4-2 and J usage is TRBJ2-2; D might be TRBD2 (6 bases). Between the trimmed V and J ends, which lost 0 bases and 5 bases, there was a span of 10 bases. The germline V gene has CDR1 LGHNA and CDR2 YNFKEQ. The CDR3 sequence is 15 residues long. The CDR3, as DNA: TGTGCCAGCAGCCAAGAGCTGGGAGGTACCGGGGAGCTGTTTTTT. Encoded protein: CASSQELGGTGELFF.